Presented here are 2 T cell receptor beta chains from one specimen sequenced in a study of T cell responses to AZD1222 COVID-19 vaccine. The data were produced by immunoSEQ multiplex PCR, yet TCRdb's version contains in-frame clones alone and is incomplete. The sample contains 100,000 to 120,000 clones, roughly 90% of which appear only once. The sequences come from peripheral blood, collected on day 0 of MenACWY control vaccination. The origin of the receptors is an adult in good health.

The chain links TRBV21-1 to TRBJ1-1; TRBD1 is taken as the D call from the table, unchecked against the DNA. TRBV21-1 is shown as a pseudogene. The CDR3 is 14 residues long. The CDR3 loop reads CASSSPQGSAEAFF. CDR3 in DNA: TGTGCCAGCAGCAGCCCTCAGGGGAGCGCTGAAGCTTTCTTT.

The CDR3: CASSVENSGANVLTF. The CDR3 DNA follows: TGTGCCAGCAGCGTAGAAAACTCTGGGGCCAACGTCCTGACTTTC. The rearrangement uses TRBV9 and TRBJ2-6; no definite D call. The CDR3 covers 15 residues. The germline V gene has CDR1 SGDLS and CDR2 YYNGEE. V was pared by 0 bases and J by 0 bases, with 4 bases between.